The source of this TCR beta chain is a study of cytomegalovirus exposure and HLA in healthy donors. Sequenced by immunoSEQ multiplex PCR; TCRdb stores in-frame clones only, minus some. The sample lists 140,000 or so clones, around 90% occurring once. This clone was seen only a few times. The CDR3 consists of 12 residues. Trimming cost V 8 bases and J 6 bases; bases outside gene matches: 5. Germline-derived CDR1 and CDR2 are SNHLY and FYNNEI. Sequences were obtained from PBMCs. The chain couples TRBV2 to TRBJ1-2; 8 bases are a match to TRBD1. The source is a woman aged 30 to 39 in good health and CMV-seropositive. CDR3 bases: TGTGCCAGCCAGGGGACAGGCGATGGCTACACCTTC. Translation gives CASQGTGDGYTF.